This T cell receptor (beta chain) was recorded in a study of CD8 T cells in Susac syndrome. Broader study findings: It was acknowledged in the study that the number of individuals who were included in its TCR sequencing and HLA analysis was relatively small.

Germline CDR1 reads SNHLY; CDR2 reads FYNNEI. Trimming took 4 bases from V and 8 from J; bases not matched to a gene: 7. The CDR3 runs 13 residues. Sequencing of TCR beta was carried out in blood CD8+ and CD4+ T cells. FACS was used to enrich TEMRA cells, whereas the CD8+ and CD4+ T cells were obtained by negative isolation. With regard to this clonotype: Its matching antigen is unknown.

When the RNA was reverse transcribed, random hexamers were used with an input of roughly 0.5 to 1 ug. TCR beta CDR3 was amplified by immunoSEQ covering 54 Vbeta and 13 Jbeta. Via MiXCR, TCRdb re-called the immunoSEQ multiplex PCR reads, giving one row per CDR3 protein. Found here are 180,000 or so distinct CDR3 sequences, just under 95% of them singletons; the top ten hold approximately 0.1%. The source is a human donor in good health. The V gene is TRBV2, the J gene TRBJ1-2; 7 bases align to TRBD1. Sequenced input: CD4+ T cells from PBMCs. CDR3 DNA: TGTGCCAGCAGTGTAGACAGGGTTCGGGGCTACACCTTC. Amino acids: CASSVDRVRGYTF.